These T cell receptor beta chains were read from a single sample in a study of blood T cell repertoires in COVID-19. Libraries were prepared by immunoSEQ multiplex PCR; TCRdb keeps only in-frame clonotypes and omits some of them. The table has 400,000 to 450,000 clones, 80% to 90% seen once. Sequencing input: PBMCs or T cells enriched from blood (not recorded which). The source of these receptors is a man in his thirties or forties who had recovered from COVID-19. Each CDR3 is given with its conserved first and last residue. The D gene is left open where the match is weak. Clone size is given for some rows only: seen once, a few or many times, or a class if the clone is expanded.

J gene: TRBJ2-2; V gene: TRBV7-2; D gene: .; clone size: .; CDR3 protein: CASSRTPNTGELFF; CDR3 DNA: TGTGCCAGCAGTCGGACTCCTAACACCGGGGAGCTGTTTTTT
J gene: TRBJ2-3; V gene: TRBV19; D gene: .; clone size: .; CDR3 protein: CASRDWFTDTQYF; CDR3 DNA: TGTGCCAGTAGGGACTGGTTCACAGATACGCAGTATTTT
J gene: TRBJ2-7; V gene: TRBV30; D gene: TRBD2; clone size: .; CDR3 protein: CAWSVGTSQYEQYF; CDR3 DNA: TGTGCCTGGAGTGTCGGGACTAGCCAGTACGAGCAGTACTTC
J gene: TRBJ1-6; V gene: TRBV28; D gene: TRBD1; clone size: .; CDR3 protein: CASRSGQGFSPLHF; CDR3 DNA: TGTGCCAGCAGAAGTGGACAGGGTTTCTCACCCCTCCACTTT
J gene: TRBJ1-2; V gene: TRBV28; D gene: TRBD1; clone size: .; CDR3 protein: CASSSDRGSDYGYTF; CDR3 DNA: TGTGCCAGCAGTAGCGACAGGGGATCCGACTATGGCTACACCTTC
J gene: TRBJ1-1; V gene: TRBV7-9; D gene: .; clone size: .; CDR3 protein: CASSLVGGRAFF; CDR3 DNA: TGTGCCAGCAGCTTAGTGGGTGGGCGAGCTTTCTTT
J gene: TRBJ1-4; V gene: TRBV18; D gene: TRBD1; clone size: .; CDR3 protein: CASSRTGQEVYEKLFF; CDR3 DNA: TGTGCCAGCTCGAGGACTGGACAGGAGGTATACGAAAAACTGTTTTTT
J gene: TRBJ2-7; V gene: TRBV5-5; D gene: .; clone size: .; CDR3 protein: CASSLAPGTYEQYF; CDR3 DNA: TGTGCCAGCAGCTTGGCGCCGGGAACCTACGAGCAGTACTTC
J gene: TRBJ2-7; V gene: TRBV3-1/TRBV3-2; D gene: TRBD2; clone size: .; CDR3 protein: CASSQGRGEQYF; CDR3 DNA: TGTGCCAGCAGCCAGGGGAGGGGCGAGCAGTACTTC
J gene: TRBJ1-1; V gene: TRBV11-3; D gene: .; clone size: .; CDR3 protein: CASRLVPGGGGLRNTEAFF; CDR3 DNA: TGTGCCAGCAGGCTTGTACCGGGAGGCGGGGGGCTAAGGAACACTGAAGCTTTCTTT
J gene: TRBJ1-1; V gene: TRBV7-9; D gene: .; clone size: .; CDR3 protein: CASSLDSNPAFF; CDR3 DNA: TGTGCCAGCAGCTTAGATAGCAATCCCGCTTTCTTT
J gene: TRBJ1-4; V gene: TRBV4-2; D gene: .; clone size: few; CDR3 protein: CASSQEGGEKLFF; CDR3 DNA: TGTGCCAGCAGCCAAGAGGGGGGTGAAAAACTGTTTTTT
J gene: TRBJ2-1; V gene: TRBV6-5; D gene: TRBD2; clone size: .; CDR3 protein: CASRLSGSSYNEQFF; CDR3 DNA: TGTGCCAGCAGGTTAAGCGGGAGCTCCTACAATGAGCAGTTCTTC
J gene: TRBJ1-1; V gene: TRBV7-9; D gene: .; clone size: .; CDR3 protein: CASRRDERNTEAFF; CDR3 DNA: TGTGCCAGCAGGAGGGATGAGAGAAACACTGAAGCTTTCTTT
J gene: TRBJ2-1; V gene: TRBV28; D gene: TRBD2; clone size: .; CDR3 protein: CASATSFYNEQFF; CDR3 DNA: TGTGCCAGCGCGACTAGCTTCTACAATGAGCAGTTCTTC
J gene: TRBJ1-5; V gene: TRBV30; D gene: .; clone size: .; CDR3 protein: CAWSWQGSQPQHF; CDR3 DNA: TGTGCCTGGAGTTGGCAGGGGAGTCAGCCCCAGCATTTT
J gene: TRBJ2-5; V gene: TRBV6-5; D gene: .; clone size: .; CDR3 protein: CASRRQRQETQYF; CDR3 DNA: TGTGCCAGCAGGAGACAGCGCCAAGAGACCCAGTACTTC
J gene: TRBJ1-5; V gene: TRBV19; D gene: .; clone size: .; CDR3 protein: CASSSWEINQPQHF; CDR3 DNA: TGTGCCAGTAGTAGCTGGGAGATAAATCAGCCCCAGCATTTT
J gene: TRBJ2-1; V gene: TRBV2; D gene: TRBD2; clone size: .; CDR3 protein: CASSGAGGPWNEQFF; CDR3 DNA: TGTGCCAGCAGTGGGGCGGGAGGGCCGTGGAATGAGCAGTTCTTC
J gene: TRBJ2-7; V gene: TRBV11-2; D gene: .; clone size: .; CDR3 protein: CASSLDRRHAGQYF; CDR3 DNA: TGTGCCAGCAGCTTAGATCGGCGACACGCGGGGCAGTACTTC
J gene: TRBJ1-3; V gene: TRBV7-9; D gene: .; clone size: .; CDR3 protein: CASSQQGQRNTIYF; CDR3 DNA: TGTGCCAGCAGCCAGCAGGGGCAGCGGAACACCATATATTTT
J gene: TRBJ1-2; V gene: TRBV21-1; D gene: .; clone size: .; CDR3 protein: CASSYRDKDNYGYTF; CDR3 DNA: TGTGCCAGCAGCTACCGGGACAAAGATAACTATGGCTACACCTTC
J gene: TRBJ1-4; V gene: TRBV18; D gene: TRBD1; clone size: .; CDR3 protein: CASSPRTGGYNEKLFF; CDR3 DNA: TGTGCCAGCTCACCCCGTACAGGGGGATATAATGAAAAACTGTTTTTT
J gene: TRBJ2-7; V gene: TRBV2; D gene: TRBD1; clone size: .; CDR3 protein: CASSRTGTGKISYEQYF; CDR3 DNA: TGTGCCAGCAGTCGGACCGGGACAGGGAAAATATCCTACGAGCAGTACTTC
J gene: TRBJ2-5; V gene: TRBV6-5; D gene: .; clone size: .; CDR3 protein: CASSTVSQETQYF; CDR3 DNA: TGTGCCAGCTCGACAGTTTCACAAGAGACCCAGTACTTC
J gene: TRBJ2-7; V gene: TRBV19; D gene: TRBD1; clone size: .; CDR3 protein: CASSPTGEVSEQYF; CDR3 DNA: TGTGCCAGTAGTCCGACAGGGGAGGTCTCCGAGCAGTACTTC
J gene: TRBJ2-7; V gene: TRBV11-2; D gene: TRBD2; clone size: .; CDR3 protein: CASSLVNKGLNLAEQYF; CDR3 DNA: TGTGCCAGCAGCTTAGTTAACAAGGGACTAAATCTAGCCGAGCAGTACTTC
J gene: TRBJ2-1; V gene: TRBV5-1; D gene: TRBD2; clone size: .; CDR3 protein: CASSFGTSGLEQFF; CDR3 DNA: TGCGCCAGCAGCTTCGGGACTAGCGGGCTTGAGCAGTTCTTC
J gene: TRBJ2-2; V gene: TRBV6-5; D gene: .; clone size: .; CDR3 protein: CASSQQPGNTGELFF; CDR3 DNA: TGTGCCAGCAGCCAACAGCCAGGGAACACCGGGGAGCTGTTTTTT
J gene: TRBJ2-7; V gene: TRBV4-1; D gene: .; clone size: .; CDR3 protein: CASSQEERLPSYEQYF; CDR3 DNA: TGCGCCAGCAGCCAAGAGGAGCGCCTACCCTCCTACGAGCAGTACTTC
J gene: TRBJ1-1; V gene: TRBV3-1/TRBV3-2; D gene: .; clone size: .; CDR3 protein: CASRPEGANTEAFF; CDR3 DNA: TGTGCCAGCAGACCAGAGGGAGCGAACACTGAAGCTTTCTTT
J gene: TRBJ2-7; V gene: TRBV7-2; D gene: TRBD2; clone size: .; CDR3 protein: CASSLGTSGGGRGEQYF; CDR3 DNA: TGTGCCAGCAGCCTGGGGACTAGCGGAGGTGGGCGTGGCGAGCAGTACTTC
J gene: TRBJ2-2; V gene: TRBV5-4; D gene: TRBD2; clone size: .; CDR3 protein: CASSSLAGGPDTGELFF; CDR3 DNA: TGTGCCAGCAGCTCACTAGCGGGAGGGCCGGACACCGGGGAGCTGTTTTTT